This entry is about one TCR beta chain. Its antigen is as yet unknown. Between the trimmed V and J ends, which lost 2 bases and 4 bases, there was a span of 12 bases. Germline CDR1 and CDR2: ENHRY and SYGVKD. The CDR3 is 15 amino acids. The data are from a study of shared clonotypes between healthy human individuals. Study-wide points: Sample collection involved blood only; tissue repertoires are likely different. Relative to their counterparts shared across all four donors, non-shared clonotypes exhibited diminished generation probabilities.

A CD45RA+ naive subset and a CD45RA-negative memory subset were split from CD4+ cells. Researchers divided each subset's genomic DNA evenly across several immunoSEQ plates. The protocol was immunoSEQ multiplex PCR, while the TCRdb copy is restricted to in-frame clones and leaves out a portion. The sample has 700,000 or so clones; 60% to 80% are singletons. The clonotype originates from a woman aged 25 to 39 in good health. The sample taken for sequencing was memory CD4+ T cells sorted from blood. Subset described: CD45RA-negative fraction. J is TRBJ2-1 and V is TRBV10-3; possibly TRBD1 or TRBD2 for D (5 bases each). The chain's CDR3 is CAISEGTGFYNEQFF. The CDR3 bases are TGTGCCATCAGTGAGGGGACGGGGTTTTACAATGAGCAGTTCTTC.